This T cell receptor (beta chain) was captured by sequencing in a study of blood T cell repertoires in COVID-19. The assay was immunoSEQ multiplex PCR, and TCRdb's table has in-frame clones only and misses some. The sample records under 150,000 clones, 70% to 85% being singletons. From germline, CDR1 is SGHTS and CDR2 YDEGEE. This CDR3 region has 15 residues. Unmatched junction bases numbered 3, after V lost 0 bases and J lost 0 bases. The TCR originated in a man in his sixties with acute or convalescent COVID-19. Sequencing used peripheral blood. The rearrangement joins TRBV5-8 to TRBJ2-7; 7 nucleotides match TRBD1. CDR3 DNA: TGTGCCAGCAGCTTGGGAGGGGGCGACTCCTACGAGCAGTACTTC. It encodes CASSLGGGDSYEQYF.